This T cell receptor beta chain was identified in a study of T-cell memory formation after mild COVID-19. About the research overall: TCR clusters mostly belonged to single donors. Study findings and constraints: Contracting clones from day 15 to 85 showed balanced CD4/CD8; later expanders favored CD4+.

TCR alpha and TCR beta cDNA libraries with sample barcodes and UMIs came from 5'RACE using constant-segment primers. TCRdb itself ran the 5' RACE reads through MiXCR, one entry per CDR3 protein. The sample has roughly 500,000 distinct CDR3 sequences, 20% seen once. Regarding this clonotype: Its target is unknown.

After removal of 5 bases from V and 3 bases from J, the junction contained 7 bases not matched to a gene. The CDR3 runs to 15 residues. CDR1 is SGHVS, CDR2 FQNEAQ, per germline. The sample taken for sequencing was PBMCs or a T cell subset sorted from them (not recorded which). V usage is TRBV7-8 and J usage is TRBJ2-1; 7 positions agree with TRBD1. The clonotype originates from an adult woman who had mild COVID-19 (a few samples of this study predate the infection). Cell type and time point are not known. DNA of the CDR3: TGTGCCAGCAGCCCCGACAGGGTTGGCTACAATGAGCAGTTCTTC. It specifies CASSPDRVGYNEQFF.